These T cell receptor beta chains were read from a single sample in a study of T cells in Graves' hyperthyroidism and ophthalmopathy. TCRdb re-called the multiplex PCR reads with MiXCR, one entry per CDR3 protein. The data show roughly 500,000 distinct CDR3 sequences, over 11% seen once. The sample was blood. These receptors were collected from a woman between 25 and 40 years old with Graves' hyperthyroidism that later progressed to Graves' ophthalmopathy. Both conserved end residues are part of each CDR3. The order of the fields is J gene, clone size, V gene, D gene, CDR3 protein, CDR3 DNA. D genes are given only for firm matches. Clone size is stated in some rows and not others, as once, few, many or a class when expanded.

TRBJ2-2	few	TRBV9	-	CASSVGAEKRAGELFF	TGTGCCAGCAGCGTAGGGGCGGAAAAGAGGGCCGGGGAGCTGTTTTTT
TRBJ2-3	many	TRBV29-1	-	CSVEGPGSTDTQYF	TGCAGCGTTGAGGGCCCCGGCAGCACAGATACGCAGTATTTT
TRBJ1-4	many	TRBV4-3	TRBD1	CASSPHQGATNEKLFF	TGCGCCAGCAGCCCCCACCAGGGGGCAACTAATGAAAAACTGTTTTTT
TRBJ1-1	many	TRBV3-1	-	CASSQVQGEAFF	TGTGCCAGCAGCCAAGTGCAGGGCGAAGCTTTCTTT
TRBJ1-1	-	TRBV19	-	CASSTPGENTGAFF	TGTGCCAGTAGTACGCCCGGGGAGAACACTGGAGCTTTCTTT
TRBJ2-5	many	TRBV28	-	CASSRVTQYF	TGTGCCAGCAGTAGGGTGACCCAGTACTTC
TRBJ1-1	once	TRBV24-1	-	CATSDPSIGGNTEAFF	TGTGCCACCAGTGATCCGAGTATTGGCGGGAACACTGAAGCTTTCTTT
TRBJ2-5	many	TRBV11-2	-	CASREEETQYF	TGTGCCAGCAGGGAGGAAGAGACCCAGTACTTC
TRBJ2-7	many	TRBV29-1	-	CSVEGGAGEQYF	TGCAGCGTTGAAGGGGGGGCGGGAGAGCAGTACTTC
TRBJ2-5	many	TRBV10-3	TRBD2	CAISESMPGGETQYF	TGTGCCATCAGTGAGTCGATGCCGGGAGGGGAGACCCAGTACTTC
TRBJ1-2	many	TRBV19	-	CASSIEQGANYGYTF	TGTGCCAGTAGTATAGAGCAGGGCGCTAACTATGGCTACACCTTC
TRBJ1-1	once	TRBV29-1	-	CSVEVTGTEAFF	TGCAGCGTTGAGGTCACGGGTACTGAAGCTTTCTTT
TRBJ2-7	many	TRBV6-1	TRBD2	CTSSGRASYEQYF	TGCACATCTAGCGGGAGGGCCTCTTACGAGCAGTACTTC
TRBJ2-2	-	TRBV11-2	-	CASSLSDGTGELFF	TGTGCCAGCAGCCTCTCGGACGGTACCGGGGAGCTGTTTTTT
TRBJ2-7	many	TRBV6-1	TRBD1	CASRATGVAYEQYF	TGTGCCAGCAGGGCCACAGGGGTGGCCTACGAGCAGTACTTC
TRBJ1-3	many	TRBV2	-	CASSESGQGNTIYF	TGTGCCAGCAGTGAATCTGGGCAGGGAAACACCATATATTTT
TRBJ2-7	many	TRBV4-1	TRBD2	CASSQASGSSYEQYF	TGCGCCAGCAGCCAAGCCAGCGGGAGCTCCTACGAGCAGTACTTC
TRBJ1-2	-	TRBV29-1	-	CSIELRGVYGYTF	TGCAGCATTGAACTTCGAGGAGTCTATGGCTACACCTTC
TRBJ2-3	many	TRBV3-1	-	CASSRGPGTDTQYF	TGTGCCAGCAGCCGAGGGCCCGGCACAGATACGCAGTATTTT
TRBJ2-3	many	TRBV2	-	CASRGAGDTQYF	TGTGCCAGCAGAGGAGCGGGAGATACGCAGTATTTT
TRBJ2-5	few	TRBV6-1	-	CASRGLLGETQYF	TGTGCCAGCAGGGGCCTTCTGGGAGAGACCCAGTACTTC
TRBJ1-5	-	TRBV6-1	-	CASSSDANQPQHF	TGTGCCAGCAGCTCAGATGCGAATCAGCCCCAGCATTTT
TRBJ2-5	many	TRBV6-2/TRBV6-3	-	CASSYVDNQETQYF	TGTGCCAGCAGTTACGTGGACAACCAAGAGACCCAGTACTTC
TRBJ2-1	many	TRBV5-4	-	CASSRSPDYNEQFF	TGTGCCAGCAGCCGGAGTCCAGATTACAATGAGCAGTTCTTC
TRBJ2-5	many	TRBV20-1	TRBD2	CSAYTPVGLAGVEETQYF	TGCAGTGCTTACACCCCGGTGGGACTAGCGGGAGTTGAAGAGACCCAGTACTTC
TRBJ1-1	many	TRBV27	TRBD1	CASSGTSPGTVYMNTEAFF	TGTGCCAGCAGTGGTACATCTCCCGGGACAGTTTACATGAACACTGAAGCTTTCTTT
TRBJ1-5	few	TRBV19	-	CASSIIEGQPQHF	TGTGCCAGTAGTATCATAGAAGGGCAGCCCCAGCATTTT
TRBJ2-3	many	TRBV7-6	-	CASSQIPTDTQYF	TGTGCCAGCAGCCAGATCCCAACAGATACGCAGTATTTT
TRBJ2-2	many	TRBV6-5	-	CASSYRTVDTGELFF	TGTGCCAGCAGTTACCGGACGGTCGACACCGGGGAGCTGTTTTTT
TRBJ1-2	-	TRBV28	-	CASSDKSTVSYGYTF	TGTGCCAGCAGTGACAAATCGACAGTAAGCTATGGCTACACCTTC
TRBJ1-2	many	TRBV11-2	-	CASSLDLKGRTPNEYGYTF	TGTGCCAGCAGCTTAGATCTGAAGGGACGCACACCGAATGAATATGGCTACACCTTC
TRBJ2-7	many	TRBV5-8	-	CASSLSVIEQYF	TGTGCCAGCAGCTTATCTGTGATCGAGCAGTACTTC
TRBJ2-7	many	TRBV6-1	-	CASRSPGGTAHEQYF	TGTGCCAGCAGGTCACCGGGTGGGACGGCGCACGAGCAGTACTTC
TRBJ2-7	many	TRBV19	TRBD2	CASKKSGIASYEQYF	TGTGCCAGTAAGAAAAGCGGGATTGCTTCCTACGAGCAGTACTTC
TRBJ1-4	-	TRBV19	-	CASRLITNEKLFF	TGTGCCAGCCGACTGATAACTAATGAAAAACTATTTTTT
TRBJ2-3	many	TRBV30	-	CAWSVLLSRVNTDTQYF	TGTGCCTGGAGTGTACTTCTCAGTCGGGTGAACACAGATACGCAGTATTTT
TRBJ2-7	many	TRBV11-2	-	CASSLALGVNYEQYF	TGTGCCAGCAGCTTAGCTCTAGGTGTTAACTACGAGCAGTACTTC
TRBJ1-2	-	TRBV12-3/TRBV12-4	-	CASKPRHFMGYTF	TGTGCCAGCAAACCCCGACACTTTATGGGCTACACCTTC
TRBJ2-4	few	TRBV7-3	TRBD1	CASHRGPFLAKNIQYF	TGTGCCAGCCATAGGGGGCCGTTTCTAGCCAAAAACATTCAGTACTTC
TRBJ1-2	many	TRBV6-1	TRBD1	CASSWGQAANYGYTF	TGTGCCAGCAGTTGGGGACAGGCAGCTAACTATGGCTACACCTTC
TRBJ2-7	many	TRBV7-2	-	CASSLMRISEQYF	TGTGCCAGCAGCTTAATGAGGATCAGCGAGCAGTACTTC
TRBJ1-2	-	TRBV20-1	-	CSASPRQIPFYGYTF	TGCAGTGCTAGTCCCCGGCAGATACCCTTCTATGGCTACACCTTC
TRBJ2-6	many	TRBV7-2	-	CASRDVGANVLTF	TGTGCCAGTAGGGACGTTGGGGCCAACGTCCTGACTTTC
TRBJ1-6	many	TRBV10-3	TRBD1	CAISAGGTGNSPLHF	TGTGCCATCAGTGCGGGGGGGACAGGCAATTCACCCCTCCACTTT
TRBJ2-5	many	TRBV11-3	-	CASSSLRQKETQYF	TGTGCCAGCAGCTCCCTACGGCAGAAAGAGACCCAGTACTTC
TRBJ2-7	many	TRBV20-1	TRBD2	CSATGTSGTYEQYF	TGCAGTGCTACCGGGACTAGCGGGACCTACGAGCAGTACTTC
TRBJ2-5	-	TRBV11-2	TRBD2	CASSLAGAGAKTQYF	TGTGCCAGCAGCTTAGCCGGAGCGGGAGCAAAGACCCAGTACTTC
TRBJ2-5	few	TRBV15	-	CATSPFEAQETQYF	TGTGCCACCAGCCCTTTTGAAGCGCAAGAGACCCAGTACTTC
TRBJ2-1	many	TRBV20-1	-	CSAHTSSDGREQFF	TGCAGTGCCCACACTAGCTCCGATGGGCGTGAGCAGTTCTTC
TRBJ1-2	many	TRBV3-1	-	CASSQDEGHYTF	TGTGCCAGCAGCCAAGATGAAGGGCACTACACCTTC
TRBJ1-6	once	TRBV28	TRBD1	CASRMTQGAYNSPLHF	TGTGCCAGCAGGATGACCCAGGGGGCCTATAATTCACCCCTCCACTTT